These T cell receptor beta chains were read from a single sample in a study of identical twins. TCRdb passed the 5' RACE reads through MiXCR, listing each CDR3 protein once. The table shows about 530,000 distinct CDR3 sequences, with 13% to 15% occurring only once. These data also formed part of another study, on yellow fever vaccine responses in identical twins.

The sequenced material came from CD4+ T cells sorted from blood. These receptors were taken from a young woman in good health. Both conserved end residues are part of each CDR3. Fields, in order: CDR3 protein, CDR3 DNA, clone size, D gene, J gene, V gene. A D gene is named only where the DNA matches it firmly. Where a row states a size, it is once, few, many or the class of an expanded clone; other rows omit it.

CDR3aa: CASSREGPWGEAFF
CDR3nt: TGTGCCAGCAGCCGCGAGGGCCCATGGGGTGAAGCTTTCTTT
abundance: few
d_gene: -
j_gene: TRBJ1-1
v_gene: TRBV27

CDR3aa: CSVDRIQYNEQFF
CDR3nt: TGCAGCGTTGATAGGATCCAGTACAATGAGCAGTTCTTC
abundance: few
d_gene: -
j_gene: TRBJ2-1
v_gene: TRBV29-1

CDR3aa: CASSPQDVGLPFF
CDR3nt: TGTGCCAGCTCACCTCAGGACGTGGGGCTCCCTTTCTTT
abundance: once
d_gene: -
j_gene: TRBJ1-1
v_gene: TRBV18

CDR3aa: CASSPMGGGNSPLHF
CDR3nt: TGTGCCAGCAGCCCCATGGGGGGCGGAAATTCACCCCTCCACTTT
abundance: few
d_gene: -
j_gene: TRBJ1-6
v_gene: TRBV6-1

CDR3aa: CSVYFRRDRAGTDTQYF
CDR3nt: TGCAGCGTTTATTTTAGGCGGGACAGGGCCGGCACAGATACGCAGTATTTT
abundance: many
d_gene: TRBD1
j_gene: TRBJ2-3
v_gene: TRBV29-1

CDR3aa: CASSQGGRGLQETQYF
CDR3nt: TGTGCCAGCAGCCAAGGCGGGCGAGGCCTACAAGAGACCCAGTACTTC
abundance: few
d_gene: -
j_gene: TRBJ2-5
v_gene: TRBV3-1

CDR3aa: CASSLHGSYEQYF
CDR3nt: TGTGCCAGCAGTCTTCACGGTTCCTACGAGCAGTACTTC
abundance: many
d_gene: -
j_gene: TRBJ2-7
v_gene: TRBV12-3/TRBV12-4

CDR3aa: CSAGRQETQYF
CDR3nt: TGCAGTGCTGGAAGACAAGAGACCCAGTACTTC
abundance: -
d_gene: -
j_gene: TRBJ2-5
v_gene: TRBV20-1

CDR3aa: CSVDGKRDYNEQFF
CDR3nt: TGCAGCGTTGATGGTAAGCGGGACTACAATGAGCAGTTCTTC
abundance: many
d_gene: TRBD2
j_gene: TRBJ2-1
v_gene: TRBV29-1

CDR3aa: CASRSGQGAYSPLHF
CDR3nt: TGCGCCAGCAGATCTGGACAGGGGGCTTATTCACCCCTCCACTTT
abundance: -
d_gene: TRBD1
j_gene: TRBJ1-6
v_gene: TRBV10-2

CDR3aa: CASSELPGELFF
CDR3nt: TGTGCCAGCAGTGAACTACCCGGGGAGCTGTTTTTT
abundance: few
d_gene: -
j_gene: TRBJ2-2
v_gene: TRBV25-1

CDR3aa: CASSLVPPRAGANTGELFF
CDR3nt: TGTGCCAGCAGTTTAGTCCCCCCCCGGGCGGGGGCGAACACCGGGGAGCTGTTTTTT
abundance: -
d_gene: TRBD2
j_gene: TRBJ2-2
v_gene: TRBV12-3/TRBV12-4

CDR3aa: CASGLAPKAGGVLNEQFF
CDR3nt: TGTGCTAGTGGTTTGGCTCCGAAAGCGGGAGGGGTCCTCAATGAGCAGTTCTTC
abundance: few
d_gene: TRBD2
j_gene: TRBJ2-1
v_gene: TRBV12-5

CDR3aa: CSVAGRYGYTF
CDR3nt: TGCAGCGTCGCAGGGCGCTATGGCTACACCTTC
abundance: many
d_gene: -
j_gene: TRBJ1-2
v_gene: TRBV29-1

CDR3aa: CASSHLDGSTDTQYF
CDR3nt: TGTGCCAGCAGCCACCTAGACGGGAGCACAGATACGCAGTATTTT
abundance: -
d_gene: -
j_gene: TRBJ2-3
v_gene: TRBV6-9